The present T cell receptor (beta chain) was sequenced within a study of CD8+ T cells in alopecia areata. The CDR3 runs 16 residues. With 0 bases clipped from V and 8 bases from J, the junction kept 12 bases outside the gene matches. Per the germline V gene, CDR1 is LNHNV and CDR2 is YYDKDF (reference sequence). Extracted RNA was reverse transcribed, and the resulting cDNA served as sequencing template. The data were produced by immunoSEQ multiplex PCR, yet TCRdb's version contains in-frame clones alone and is incomplete. The data contain about 190,000 clones, under 80% of them singletons. The treatment here: oral pan-JAK inhibitor, 5-10 mg twice daily.

This clonotype originated in a human donor with alopecia areata. The source was CD4+ T cells sorted from blood, collected between weeks 47 and 50, from a patient treated with tofacitinib. The V call is TRBV15, the J call TRBJ1-2; TRBD1 aligns across 7 bases. The CDR3 nucleotides are TGTGCCACCAGCAGAGATGGGAACAGGGGCTGGGAAGGCTACACCTTC. Translating it yields CATSRDGNRGWEGYTF.